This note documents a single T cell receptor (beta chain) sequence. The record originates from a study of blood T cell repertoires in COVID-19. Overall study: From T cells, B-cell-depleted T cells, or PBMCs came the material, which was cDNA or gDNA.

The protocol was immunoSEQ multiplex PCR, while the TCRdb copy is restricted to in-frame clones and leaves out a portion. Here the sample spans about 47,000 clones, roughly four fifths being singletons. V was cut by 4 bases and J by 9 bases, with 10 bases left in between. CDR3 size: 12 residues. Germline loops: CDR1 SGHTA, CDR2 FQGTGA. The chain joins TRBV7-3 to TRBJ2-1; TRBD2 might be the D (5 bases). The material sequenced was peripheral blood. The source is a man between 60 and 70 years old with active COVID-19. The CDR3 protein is CASSSLVGEQFF. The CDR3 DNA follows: TGTGCCAGCAGCTCACTAGTGGGTGAGCAGTTCTTC.